A single sample gave rise to the 12 T cell receptor beta chains below, sequenced in a study of blood T cells in healthy people across ages. Alongside a J-beta primer mix, a sample-barcoded 5' primer served in a second PCR lasting about 7 to 11 cycles. TCRdb used MiXCR to reprocess the 5' RACE reads, holding one entry per CDR3 protein. The sample holds approximately 900,000 distinct CDR3 sequences; roughly 43% are singletons and the top ten take roughly 12%. The specimen sequenced was blood. These receptors all stem from a man aged 25 to 40 in good health.

The chain uses TRBV7-2 and TRBJ2-5, with 8 bases matching TRBD2. The CDR3 is made up of 14 amino acids. Trimming cost V 9 bases and J 1 base; bases outside gene matches: 7. Germline V gene data show CDR1 as SGHTA and CDR2 as FQGNSA. The CDR3 sequence is CASQLAVLQETQYF. Written as DNA, the CDR3 is TGTGCCAGTCAACTAGCGGTCCTCCAAGAGACCCAGTACTTC.

As concerns this clonotype: Relative to the germline gene, one junction end is altered; a read error may explain this. The V gene is TRBV6-1, the J gene TRBJ2-2, with D perhaps matching TRBD1 (5 bases). Germline V CDR1 and CDR2: MNHNS, SASEGT. This CDR3 region has 19 residues. The CDR3 loop reads CASSEAWTQFPQNIGELFF. DNA for the CDR3: TGTGCCAGCAGTGAAGCGTGGACACAGTTCCCGCAGAACATCGGGGAGCTGTTTTTT.

The sample holds many counts of this clonotype. The chain recombines TRBV29-1 with TRBJ2-1; D may be TRBD1 or TRBD2 (5 bases each). The ends were cut back, 4 bases at V and 4 bases at J, with 11 bases in the middle. CDR3 length: 13 residues. Per the germline V gene, CDR1 is SQVTM and CDR2 is ANQGSEA. CDR3 residues: CSVGGSYYNEQFF. DNA of the CDR3: TGCAGCGTTGGGGGGTCCTATTACAATGAGCAGTTCTTC.

This rearrangement joins TRBV15 to TRBJ1-1; D is unclear. Trimming stripped 1 base from V and 3 bases from J, with 3 bases between. This CDR3 contains 12 residues. The germline gives CDR1 LNHNV, CDR2 YYDKDF (reference sequence). CDR3 coding DNA: TGTGCCACCAGCAGAGTGGACACTGAAGCTTTCTTT. This codes for CATSRVDTEAFF.

This clonotype was found once. This chain links TRBV10-3 with TRBJ2-1; no clear D gene. The germline V and J ends were trimmed by 6 bases and 3 bases, with 15 bases remaining between them. Germline V gene data show CDR1 as ENHRY and CDR2 as SYGVKD. This CDR3 spans 15 amino acids. The CDR3 DNA follows: TGTGCCATCAGGAAGGAAGCCCCGCGCTACAATGAGCAGTTCTTC. This translates into CAIRKEAPRYNEQFF.

This sequence joins TRBV10-3 and TRBJ2-7; weak D call: TRBD2 (6 bases). The CDR3 has 13 amino acids. Trimming cost V 9 bases and J 4 bases, with 16 bases left between them. Germline-derived CDR1 and CDR2 are ENHRY and SYGVKD. CDR3 in DNA: TGTGCCATAGACTCCGGGGGTGGTTACGAGCAGTACTTC. This gives the protein CAIDSGGGYEQYF.

This clonotype showed up just a few times. CDR3 DNA sequence: TGTGCCTGGAGCGAAGACAGTTACAATGAGCAGTTCTTC. Its protein is CAWSEDSYNEQFF. The chain couples TRBV30 to TRBJ2-1; TRBD1 is a possible D gene (5 bases). The CDR3 is made up of 13 amino acids. Trimming took off 3 bases at V and 4 bases at J, with 10 bases between the two ends. Germline V gives CDR1 GTSNPN, CDR2 SVGIG (reference sequence).

The chain links TRBV3-1 to TRBJ1-5; 7 bases agree with TRBD1. CDR1 is LGHDT and CDR2 is YNNKEL in the germline V gene (reference sequence). V was clipped by 2 bases and J by 8 bases; unmatched bases: 9. The CDR3 runs to 15 residues. This CDR3 reads CASSQNTGAGEPQHF. The CDR3 DNA reads as TGTGCCAGCAGCCAAAACACAGGGGCGGGTGAGCCCCAGCATTTT.

A few counts support this clonotype. This sequence may be a read error, since a much larger clone differs from it by one base. The chain employs TRBV6-1 and TRBJ1-2, with 8 bases matching TRBD1. Germline values: CDR1 MNHNS, CDR2 SASEGT. The V segment lost 7 bases and the J segment 6 bases; nucleotides outside the gene matches: 4. This CDR3 region has 12 residues. For the CDR3, the DNA is TGTGCCAGCACCCGGACAGGGAATGGCTACACCTTC. It yields the protein CASTRTGNGYTF.

This chain joins TRBV6-1 and TRBJ2-3; TRBD2 matches at 7 bases. There are 16 residues in the CDR3. V lost 5 bases and J lost 1; bases outside the gene matches: 9. In germline, CDR1 is MNHNS, CDR2 SASEGT. As DNA, the CDR3 is TGTGCCAGCAGTCGAGGTGGCAGCGGGGGCACAGATACGCAGTATTTT. Residues: CASSRGGSGGTDTQYF.

This clonotype has only a few counts. The gene calls are TRBV3-1 and TRBJ2-4; perhaps TRBD2 as D (6 bases). The better agreement between TRBJ2-7 and the DNA end casts doubt on the J call. The CDR3 runs to 18 residues. CDR1 LGHDT and CDR2 YNNKEL come from the germline V gene (reference sequence). The CDR3 region is CASSQGLGSGRLFYEQYF. In nucleotides, the CDR3 is TGTGCCAGCAGCCAAGGGCTCGGAAGCGGGCGTCTTTTCTACGAGCAGTACTTC.

This clonotype was detected a few times. This rearrangement joins TRBV12-3 or TRBV12-4 to TRBJ2-1; possibly TRBD2 for D (5 bases). The V gene lost 6 bases and the J gene lost 6 bases, with 9 bases spanning the gap. This CDR3 spans 12 amino acids. The CDR3 here is CASRVGVNEQFF. The CDR3 nucleotides read TGTGCCAGCAGAGTCGGGGTCAATGAGCAGTTCTTC.